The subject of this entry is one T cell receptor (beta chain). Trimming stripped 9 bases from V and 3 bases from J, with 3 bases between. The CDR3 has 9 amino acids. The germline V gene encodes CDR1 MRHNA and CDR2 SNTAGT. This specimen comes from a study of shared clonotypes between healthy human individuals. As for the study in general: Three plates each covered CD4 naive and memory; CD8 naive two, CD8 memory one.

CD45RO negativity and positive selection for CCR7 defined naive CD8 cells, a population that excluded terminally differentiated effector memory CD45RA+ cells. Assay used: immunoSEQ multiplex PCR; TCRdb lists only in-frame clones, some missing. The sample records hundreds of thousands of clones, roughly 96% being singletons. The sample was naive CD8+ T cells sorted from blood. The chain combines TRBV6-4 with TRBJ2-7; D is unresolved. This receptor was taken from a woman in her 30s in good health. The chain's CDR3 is CASFYEQYF. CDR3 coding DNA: TGTGCCAGTTTCTACGAGCAGTACTTC.